Listed below are T cell receptor beta chains from one sample, sequenced in a study of T cell repertoires in cytomegalovirus infection. For these TCRs, the target antigens are not known. TCRdb re-derived calls from the reads in MiXCR, one entry per CDR3 protein. The sample lists 600,000 to 700,000 distinct CDR3 sequences, 33% occurring once. The sequences come from cultured PBMCs, collected from culture after CMV antigen stimulation. The receptor set was obtained from a human donor in good health (CMV status not recorded). Some clones in this sample may be carry-over from other donors' samples. Each CDR3 is given with its conserved first and last residue. For some rows the clone size is stated as once, few or many, or as a class when expanded; others skip it.

j_gene: TRBJ2-3; abundance: few; v_gene: TRBV20-1; len: 15; CDR3aa: CSARASGEITDTQYF
j_gene: TRBJ2-3; abundance: many; v_gene: TRBV7-2; len: 14; CDR3aa: CASSLGLATDTQYF
j_gene: TRBJ1-4; abundance: NA; v_gene: TRBV20-1; len: 12; CDR3aa: CSARDVDEKLFF
j_gene: TRBJ2-3; abundance: once; v_gene: TRBV7-9; len: 15; CDR3aa: CASSLRGQLTDTQYF
j_gene: TRBJ2-7; abundance: few; v_gene: TRBV19; len: 15; CDR3aa: CASSPWSSGNYEQYF
j_gene: TRBJ2-7; abundance: many; v_gene: TRBV12-3/TRBV12-4; len: 16; CDR3aa: CASSFSLAGPTYEQYF
j_gene: TRBJ1-1; abundance: NA; v_gene: TRBV10-3; len: 13; CDR3aa: CAISAIVNTEAFF
j_gene: TRBJ2-1; abundance: NA; v_gene: TRBV4-1; len: 16; CDR3aa: CASSLRAGRQDNEQFF
j_gene: TRBJ2-1; abundance: NA; v_gene: TRBV11-2; len: 16; CDR3aa: CASSLGAESTYNEQFF
j_gene: TRBJ1-1; abundance: few; v_gene: TRBV12-3/TRBV12-4; len: 13; CDR3aa: CASSFQPNTEAFF
j_gene: TRBJ2-5; abundance: few; v_gene: TRBV19; len: 13; CDR3aa: CASSIGKEETQYF
j_gene: TRBJ2-3; abundance: many; v_gene: TRBV7-2; len: 13; CDR3aa: CASSLAPEDTQYF
j_gene: TRBJ1-4; abundance: few; v_gene: TRBV28; len: 13; CDR3aa: CASKYGYNEKLFF
j_gene: TRBJ2-1; abundance: NA; v_gene: TRBV4-1; len: 15; CDR3aa: CASSPLAGGSNEQFF
j_gene: TRBJ1-6; abundance: NA; v_gene: TRBV6-2/TRBV6-3; len: 14; CDR3aa: CASSPTRPDSPLHF
j_gene: TRBJ2-1; abundance: NA; v_gene: TRBV10-3; len: 14; CDR3aa: CATAGGGSYNEQFF
j_gene: TRBJ1-2; abundance: NA; v_gene: TRBV4-1; len: 15; CDR3aa: CANKQLQRQGYGYTF
j_gene: TRBJ2-1; abundance: NA; v_gene: TRBV7-2; len: 14; CDR3aa: CASSLGLEGNEQFF
j_gene: TRBJ2-7; abundance: NA; v_gene: TRBV6-1; len: 14; CDR3aa: CASSESHRTHEQYF
j_gene: TRBJ1-4; abundance: many; v_gene: TRBV7-2; len: 14; CDR3aa: CASSANVGGEKLFF
j_gene: TRBJ1-4; abundance: many; v_gene: TRBV7-2; len: 16; CDR3aa: CASSLGGRTANEKLFF
j_gene: TRBJ1-6; abundance: many; v_gene: TRBV7-2; len: 16; CDR3aa: CASSPRDRDYNSPLHF
j_gene: TRBJ2-7; abundance: NA; v_gene: TRBV10-3; len: 11; CDR3aa: CAISENDGQYF
j_gene: TRBJ2-3; abundance: NA; v_gene: TRBV7-6; len: 14; CDR3aa: CASSYRGVTDTQYF
j_gene: TRBJ2-4; abundance: NA; v_gene: TRBV5-6; len: 11; CDR3aa: CASSRGGGRYF
j_gene: TRBJ2-1; abundance: few; v_gene: TRBV24-1; len: 13; CDR3aa: CATSDHAATWLLF
j_gene: TRBJ2-7; abundance: NA; v_gene: TRBV25-1; len: 12; CDR3aa: CASHAGAGEQYF
j_gene: TRBJ2-5; abundance: NA; v_gene: TRBV7-9; len: 19; CDR3aa: CASSSWDREEDLYQETQYF
j_gene: TRBJ1-5; abundance: NA; v_gene: TRBV12-3/TRBV12-4; len: 14; CDR3aa: CASSLFQGGQPQHF
j_gene: TRBJ2-2; abundance: NA; v_gene: TRBV5-4; len: 14; CDR3aa: CASSSQENTGELFF
j_gene: TRBJ2-4; abundance: few; v_gene: TRBV5-6; len: 13; CDR3aa: CASSLEGANIQYF
j_gene: TRBJ2-1; abundance: NA; v_gene: TRBV2; len: 15; CDR3aa: CAILGTPNSYNEQFF
j_gene: TRBJ1-5; abundance: NA; v_gene: TRBV12-3/TRBV12-4; len: 13; CDR3aa: CASSLGIGGPQHF
j_gene: TRBJ1-6; abundance: NA; v_gene: TRBV7-8; len: 17; CDR3aa: CASSLAGLSRGGSPLHF
j_gene: TRBJ2-7; abundance: NA; v_gene: TRBV6-5; len: 14; CDR3aa: CASSYSIHGYEQYF
j_gene: TRBJ1-2; abundance: NA; v_gene: TRBV20-1; len: 16; CDR3aa: CSARGPGAGLLYGYTF
j_gene: TRBJ1-3; abundance: few; v_gene: TRBV7-8; len: 15; CDR3aa: CASSPRWQIANTIYF
j_gene: TRBJ2-6; abundance: few; v_gene: TRBV11-1; len: 17; CDR3aa: CASIPGTPISGANVLTF
j_gene: TRBJ2-3; abundance: few; v_gene: TRBV7-2; len: 18; CDR3aa: CASSRPGQGAFYEDTQYF
j_gene: TRBJ2-1; abundance: NA; v_gene: TRBV20-1; len: 14; CDR3aa: CSAPERGGRSEQFF
j_gene: TRBJ1-5; abundance: NA; v_gene: TRBV20-1; len: 12; CDR3aa: CSARYGDQPQHF
j_gene: TRBJ1-2; abundance: NA; v_gene: TRBV6-6; len: 14; CDR3aa: CASSYQTGIYGYTF
j_gene: TRBJ2-7; abundance: NA; v_gene: TRBV27; len: 15; CDR3aa: CASASPRTGGDEQYF
j_gene: TRBJ2-7; abundance: few; v_gene: TRBV7-2; len: 15; CDR3aa: CASSHGLAGGFEQYF
j_gene: TRBJ2-4; abundance: few; v_gene: TRBV7-2; len: 16; CDR3aa: CASSHSRSRAKNIQYF
j_gene: TRBJ1-6; abundance: few; v_gene: TRBV6-5; len: 13; CDR3aa: CATYNGFRGSLHF
j_gene: TRBJ1-1; abundance: NA; v_gene: TRBV5-4; len: 18; CDR3aa: CASSSVFGTGGVETEAFF
j_gene: TRBJ2-2; abundance: NA; v_gene: TRBV28; len: 16; CDR3aa: CASRTAGTTNTGELFF
j_gene: TRBJ2-5; abundance: few; v_gene: TRBV7-2; len: 14; CDR3aa: CASSKRGHQETQYF
j_gene: TRBJ2-1; abundance: NA; v_gene: TRBV6-6; len: 17; CDR3aa: CASSYSTVLGSYNEQFF
j_gene: TRBJ2-7; abundance: NA; v_gene: TRBV15; len: 14; CDR3aa: CATSPAGFGYEQYF
j_gene: TRBJ2-5; abundance: NA; v_gene: TRBV12-3/TRBV12-4; len: 16; CDR3aa: CASSLEAAALQETQYF
j_gene: TRBJ2-7; abundance: NA; v_gene: TRBV4-1; len: 15; CDR3aa: CASSPMTGSSYEQYF
j_gene: TRBJ1-4; abundance: few; v_gene: TRBV19; len: 15; CDR3aa: CASNHRTATNEKLFF
j_gene: TRBJ1-3; abundance: many; v_gene: TRBV7-2; len: 15; CDR3aa: CASSLLGGAQNTIYF
j_gene: TRBJ1-6; abundance: few; v_gene: TRBV11-2; len: 13; CDR3aa: CASSREYNSPLHF
j_gene: TRBJ1-3; abundance: NA; v_gene: TRBV20-1; len: 14; CDR3aa: CSAPKTGAGNTIYF
j_gene: TRBJ2-2; abundance: few; v_gene: TRBV12-3/TRBV12-4; len: 13; CDR3aa: CASSFSYTGELFF